These 5 T cell receptor beta chains share one sample of origin, sequenced in a study of radiation and T cells in renal cell carcinoma. Specified treatment: treatment-naive control, cytoreductive nephrectomy. Using immunoSEQ multiplex PCR, the repertoire was profiled, and TCRdb retains in-frame clones only, with some absent. Of 18,000 or so clones listed, about 60% were seen once; the top ten hold 30% to 35%. The sequences come from tumor tissue, collected from a patient whose treatment was nephrectomy without radiotherapy. The receptors derive from a man aged 50 or older with renal cell carcinoma.

The chain uses TRBV7-2 and TRBJ2-2; 9 nucleotides match TRBD1. Trimming removed 5 bases from V and 6 bases from J; junction bases left unmatched: 4. The germline V gene has CDR1 SGHTA and CDR2 FQGNSA. The CDR3 extends over 14 amino acids. In DNA form, the CDR3 reads TGTGCCAGCAGCCTCCGGGACAGGGCCGGGGAGCTGTTTTTT. Its translation is CASSLRDRAGELFF.

This chain links TRBV7-2 with TRBJ2-1; D might be TRBD1 (6 bases). The V gene's germline CDR1 is SGHTA and CDR2 FQGNSA. V lost 0 bases, J lost 7 bases, and 10 bases lay in between. This CDR3 has 14 residues. CDR3 nucleotides: TGTGCCAGCAGCTTAGCCAGGGGCCGAAATGAGCAGTTCTTC. Protein sequence: CASSLARGRNEQFF. Combining the CDR3 with reference TRBV7-2 and TRBJ2-1 gives the whole variable domain GAGVSQSPSNKVTEKGKDVELRCDPISGHTALYWYRQSLGQGLEFLIYFQGNSAPDKSGLPSDRFSAERTGGSVSTLTIQRTQQEDSAVYLCASSLARGRNEQFFGPGTRLTVL.

The chain has TRBV5-1 and TRBJ1-6; TRBD1 might be the D (6 bases). Deletions cut 1 base from V and 9 bases from J, with 11 bases between. CDR1 and CDR2 from the germline V gene are SGHRS and YFSETQ. The CDR3 loop spans 14 amino acids. CDR3 sequence (DNA): TGCGCCAGCAGCTTGTCCAGGGGAGTTTCACCCCTCCACTTT. Its translation is CASSLSRGVSPLHF.

The J gene is TRBJ1-2, the V gene TRBV19, with D possibly matching TRBD1 (5 bases). The V and J ends lost 5 bases and 8 bases respectively, with 21 bases between them. This CDR3 has 15 residues. CDR1 and CDR2 from the germline V gene are LNHDA and SQIVND (reference sequence). The CDR3 loop is CASSPHPTDMEGYTF. Written as DNA, the CDR3 is TGTGCCAGTAGTCCCCACCCGACAGATATGGAGGGCTACACCTTC.

CDR3 nucleotide sequence: TGTGCCTGGAGTGTTGGAGTCTCTGGAAACACCATATATTTT. Translated: CAWSVGVSGNTIYF. This rearrangement joins TRBV30 to TRBJ1-3; no reliable D call. The CDR3 has 14 amino acids. Germline V gene data show CDR1 as GTSNPN and CDR2 as SVGIG (reference sequence). Trimming cost V 0 bases and J 0 bases, with 6 bases left between them.